This T cell receptor beta chain was found in a study of neurological immune-mediated disorders. Study findings and constraints: CDR3 amino acid sequences of expanded clones were not shared across subjects, a result suggesting private repertoires in all groups.

As to this clonotype: Its antigen remains unknown.

The V gene end was trimmed by 4 bases and the J gene end by 1 base; junction bases not matched to a gene: 8. Germline CDR1 SGHRS, CDR2 YFSETQ. This CDR3 has 17 residues. MiXCR, run by TCRdb on the 5' RACE reads, gives a single entry per CDR3 protein. The sample holds 45,000 to 50,000 distinct CDR3 sequences, under 30% seen once. This chain connects TRBV5-1 to TRBJ2-6, with 7 bases identical to TRBD2. Sequencing used PBMCs. This sequence originates from a woman in her seventies in good health. CDR3 residues: CASSPGQGGSGANVLTF. The CDR3 nucleotides read TGCGCCAGCAGCCCCGGCCAGGGAGGGTCTGGGGCCAACGTCCTGACTTTC.